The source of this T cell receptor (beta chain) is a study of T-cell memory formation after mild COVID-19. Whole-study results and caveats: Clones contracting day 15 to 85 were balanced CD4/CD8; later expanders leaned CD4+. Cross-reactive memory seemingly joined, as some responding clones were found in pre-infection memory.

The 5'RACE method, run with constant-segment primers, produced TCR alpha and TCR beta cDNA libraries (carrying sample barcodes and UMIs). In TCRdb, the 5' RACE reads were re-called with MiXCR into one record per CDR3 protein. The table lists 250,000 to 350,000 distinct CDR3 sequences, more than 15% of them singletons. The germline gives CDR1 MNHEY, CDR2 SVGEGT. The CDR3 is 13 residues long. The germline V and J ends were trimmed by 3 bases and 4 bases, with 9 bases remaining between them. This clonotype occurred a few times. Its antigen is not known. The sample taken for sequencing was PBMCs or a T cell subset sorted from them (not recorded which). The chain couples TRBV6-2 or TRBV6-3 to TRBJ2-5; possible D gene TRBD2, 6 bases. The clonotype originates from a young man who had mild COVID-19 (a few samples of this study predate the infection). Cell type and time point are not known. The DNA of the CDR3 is TGTGCCAGCAGTTATGTCGGGGGAGAGACCCAGTACTTC. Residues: CASSYVGGETQYF.